The present T cell receptor (beta chain) was sequenced within a study of control samples from healthy donors and cancer patients (TCRdb year 2020). Libraries came from the immunoSEQ multiplex PCR assay. The clones in this table, taken by TCRdb from immuneACCESS, are in-frame only. Not every clone is retained; where verified, under half of the shortfall comes from an unresolved V gene, and the cause of the rest is unknown. The table for this sample lists approximately 100,000 clones; roughly nine tenths of them were counted only once. The top ten hold about 4.2% of the sample. The CDR3 goes from the cysteine to the phenylalanine over 13 residues. The DNA shown is the 39-base CDR3, in frame from base 1. The V and J ends are trimmed by 3 bases and 8 bases, leaving 13 bases between them. The CDR1 and CDR2 encoded by the germline V gene are MRHNA and SNTAGT. This clone showed up just once. Its specific antigen is unknown. Per-nucleotide qualities are absent, and no much larger clonotype sits a single base away.

Sequenced material: blood. The rearrangement combines TRBV6-4 with TRBJ1-2, with no confidently assigned D gene. This sequence originates from a human donor in good health. The donor label of this sample is uncertain. DNA sequence: TGTGCCAGCAGTGATACACTGACGGGCGGCTACACCTTC. The translation is CASSDTLTGGYTF.